This T cell receptor (beta chain) was sequenced for a study of T cells in Graves' hyperthyroidism and ophthalmopathy. The study enrolled patients aged 18 to 65 with newly diagnosed hyperthyroidism of under 2 months' duration. Trimming removed 3 bases at V and 4 bases at J, with 16 bases between. Germline V lookup: CDR1 MNHNS, CDR2 SASEGT. The CDR3 loop spans 15 amino acids. RNA transcripts were the template for amplifying TCR beta CDR3 regions. The TCR CDR3 first-round RT-PCR relied on the HTBI primer set. TCRdb itself ran the multiplex PCR reads through MiXCR, one entry per CDR3 protein. The table has about 540,000 distinct CDR3 sequences, 35% to 55% seen once. Study-wide results and caveats: The model anticipated ophthalmopathy a median about 6.5 months pre-onset.

This clonotype came up a few times. Antigen specificity is unknown. The V and J genes are TRBV6-1 and TRBJ2-7; the D gene could be TRBD1 or TRBD2 (6 bases each). Material for sequencing was peripheral blood or thyroid tissue (not recorded which). The origin of this receptor is a young woman with Graves' hyperthyroidism. For the CDR3, the DNA is TGTGCCAGCAGTGAGGTAGTGGGGGGCGGTTACGAGCAGTACTTC. It yields the protein CASSEVVGGGYEQYF.